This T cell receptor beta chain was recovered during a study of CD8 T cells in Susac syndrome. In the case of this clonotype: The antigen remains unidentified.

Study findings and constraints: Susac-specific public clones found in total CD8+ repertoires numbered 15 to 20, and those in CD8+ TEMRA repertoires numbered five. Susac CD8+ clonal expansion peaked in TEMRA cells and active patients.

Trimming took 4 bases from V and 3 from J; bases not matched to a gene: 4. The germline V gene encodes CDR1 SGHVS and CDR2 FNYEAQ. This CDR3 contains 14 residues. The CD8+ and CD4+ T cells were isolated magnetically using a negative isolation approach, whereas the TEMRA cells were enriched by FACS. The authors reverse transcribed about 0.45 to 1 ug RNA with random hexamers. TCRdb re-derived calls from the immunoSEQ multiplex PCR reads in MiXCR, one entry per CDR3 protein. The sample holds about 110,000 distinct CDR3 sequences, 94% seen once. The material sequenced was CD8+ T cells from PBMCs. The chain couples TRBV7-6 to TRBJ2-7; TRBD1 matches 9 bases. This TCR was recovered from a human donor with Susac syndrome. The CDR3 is CASSSGQGNYEQYF. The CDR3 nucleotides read TGTGCCAGCAGCTCGGGACAGGGTAACTACGAGCAGTACTTC. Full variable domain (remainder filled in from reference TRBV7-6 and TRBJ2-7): GAGVSQSPRYKVTKRGQDVALRCDPISGHVSLYWYRQALGQGPEFLTYFNYEAQQDKSGLPNDRFSAERPEGSISTLTIQRTEQRDSAMYRCASSSGQGNYEQYFGPGTRLTVT.